This paragraph covers one TCR beta chain sequence. This entry is derived from a study of T cell changes during pregnancy in multiple sclerosis. Sequenced by immunoSEQ multiplex PCR; TCRdb stores in-frame clones only, minus some. The table records 15,000 or so clones, more than 80% of them present only once. Germline values: CDR1 LGHNA, CDR2 YSLEER. Trimming took 4 bases from V and 1 from J, leaving 11 bases between them. The length of the CDR3 is 15 residues. Sequencing used peripheral blood, obtained in the second trimester of pregnancy. The chain has TRBV4-3 and TRBJ1-5, with D maybe TRBD1 (6 bases). This TCR was recovered from a female donor in good health, enrolled as a control in a pregnancy study. This CDR3 is CASSRTVLSNQPQHF. The CDR3 DNA sequence: TGCGCCAGCAGCCGGACAGTCTTAAGCAATCAGCCCCAGCATTTT.